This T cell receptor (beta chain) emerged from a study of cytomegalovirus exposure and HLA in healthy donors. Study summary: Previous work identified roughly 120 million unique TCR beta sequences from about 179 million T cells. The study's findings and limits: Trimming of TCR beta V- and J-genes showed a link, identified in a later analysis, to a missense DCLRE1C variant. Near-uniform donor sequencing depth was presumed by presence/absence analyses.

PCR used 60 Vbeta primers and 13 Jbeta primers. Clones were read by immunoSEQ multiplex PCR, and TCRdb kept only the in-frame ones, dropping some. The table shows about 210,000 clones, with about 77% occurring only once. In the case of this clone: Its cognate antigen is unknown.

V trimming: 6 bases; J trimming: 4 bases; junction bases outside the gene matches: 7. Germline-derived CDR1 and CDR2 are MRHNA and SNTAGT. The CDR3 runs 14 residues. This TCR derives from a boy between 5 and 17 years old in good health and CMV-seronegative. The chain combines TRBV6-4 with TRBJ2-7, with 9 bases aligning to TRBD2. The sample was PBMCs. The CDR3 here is CASRIAGVAYEQYF. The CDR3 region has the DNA TGTGCCAGCAGGATAGCGGGAGTGGCTTACGAGCAGTACTTC.